This T cell receptor (beta chain) derives from a study of blood T cell repertoires in COVID-19. Sequencing was performed with immunoSEQ multiplex PCR; in TCRdb, only in-frame clones are kept and a portion is missing. The data contain fewer than 300,000 clones, 90% to 95% of them singletons. Germline CDR1 and CDR2: LNHDA and SQIVND (reference sequence). There are 16 residues in the CDR3. The V and J ends lost 5 bases and 2 bases, in that order; junction bases with no gene match: 10. This receptor was obtained from a woman under 40 with COVID-19, enrolled during active disease. Sample: peripheral blood. The rearrangement joins TRBV19 to TRBJ2-3; 7 nucleotides match TRBD2. The CDR3 region has the DNA TGTGCCAGTAGTGTGAGCGGGGTCCGGATCACAGATACGCAGTATTTT. Protein product: CASSVSGVRITDTQYF.